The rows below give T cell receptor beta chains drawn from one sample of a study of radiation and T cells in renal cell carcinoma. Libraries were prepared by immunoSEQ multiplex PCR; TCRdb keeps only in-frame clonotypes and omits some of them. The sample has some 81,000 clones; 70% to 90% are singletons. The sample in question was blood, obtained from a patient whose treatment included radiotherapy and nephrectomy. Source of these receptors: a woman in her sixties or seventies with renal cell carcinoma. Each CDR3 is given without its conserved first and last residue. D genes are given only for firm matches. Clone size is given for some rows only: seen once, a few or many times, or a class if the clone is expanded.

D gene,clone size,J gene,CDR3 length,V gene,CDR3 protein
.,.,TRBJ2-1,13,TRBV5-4,AITPGGRGPHEQF
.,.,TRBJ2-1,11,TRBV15,ATQQGSGNEQF
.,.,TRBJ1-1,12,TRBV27,ASRKQGPNTEAF
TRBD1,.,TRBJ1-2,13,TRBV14,ASSQDLQGAVGYT
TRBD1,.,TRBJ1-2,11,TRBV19,ASSSTGPYGYT
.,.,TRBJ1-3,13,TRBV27,ASSLSGFSGNTIY
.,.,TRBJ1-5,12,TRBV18,ASSPDSGNQPQH
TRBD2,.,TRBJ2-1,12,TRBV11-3,ASSWTSSYNEQF
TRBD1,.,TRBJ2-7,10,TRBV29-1,SGGQGTYEQY
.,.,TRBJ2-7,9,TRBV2,ASETGYEQY
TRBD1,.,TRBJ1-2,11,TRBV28,ASSVQGGRGYT
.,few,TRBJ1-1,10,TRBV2,ASMKEEGGAF
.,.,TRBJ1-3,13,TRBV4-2,ASSQEGSSGNTIY
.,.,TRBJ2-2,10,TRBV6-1,ASSTNTGELF
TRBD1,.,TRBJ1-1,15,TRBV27,ASSPVRQGGMNTEAF
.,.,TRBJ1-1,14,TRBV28,ASSFTGQGVNTEAF
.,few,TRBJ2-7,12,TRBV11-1,ASSLGYSSYEQY
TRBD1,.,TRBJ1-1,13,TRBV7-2,ASSSKQGWNTEAF
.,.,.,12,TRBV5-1,ASSLGAGRNEQY
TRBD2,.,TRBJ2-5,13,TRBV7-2,ASSTQRGEGETQY
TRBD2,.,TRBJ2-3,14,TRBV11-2,ASSLQSGRYTDTQY
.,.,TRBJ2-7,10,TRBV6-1,ASSEALDEQY
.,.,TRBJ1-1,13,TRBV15,ATSREALTNTEAF
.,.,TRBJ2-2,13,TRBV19,ASRVVWLDTGELF
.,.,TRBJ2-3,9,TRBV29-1,SVGGVDTQY
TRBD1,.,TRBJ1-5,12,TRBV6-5,ASSYFTGVQPQH
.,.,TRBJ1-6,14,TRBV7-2,ASSLEQVGNHSPLH
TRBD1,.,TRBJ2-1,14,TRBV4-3,ASSPGRGQGNNEQF
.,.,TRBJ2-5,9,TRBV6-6,ASSYKETQY
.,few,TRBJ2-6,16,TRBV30,AWSVIGTRSSGANVLT
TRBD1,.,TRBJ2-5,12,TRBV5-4,ASSSTGGRETQY
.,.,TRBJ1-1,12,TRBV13,ASSSALKNTEAF
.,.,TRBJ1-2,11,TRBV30,AWSTQGGYGYT
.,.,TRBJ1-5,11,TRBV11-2,ATQVEYNQPQH
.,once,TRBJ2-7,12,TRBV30,AWSVGWLGSEQY
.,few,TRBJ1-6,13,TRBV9,ASSVAAAYNSPLH
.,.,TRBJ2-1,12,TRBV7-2,ASTSWGKHNEQF
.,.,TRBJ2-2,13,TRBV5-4,ASSLMRWNTGELF
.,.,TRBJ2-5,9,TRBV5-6,ASSHGETQY
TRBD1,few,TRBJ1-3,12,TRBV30,AWSVGTDRNTIY
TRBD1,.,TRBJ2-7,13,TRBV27,ASSLYGTGLYEQY
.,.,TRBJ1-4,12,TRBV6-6,ASSQQGSNEKLF
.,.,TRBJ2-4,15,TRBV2,ASSGVMRGEAKNIQY
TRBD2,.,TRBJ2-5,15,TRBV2,ASSTGTSTRQQETQY
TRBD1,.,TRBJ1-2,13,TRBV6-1,ASSETNRGGYGYT